The rows below give T cell receptor beta chains drawn from one sample of a study of T cell repertoires in cytomegalovirus infection. TCRdb re-derived calls from the reads in MiXCR, one entry per CDR3 protein. The sample carries 500,000 to 600,000 distinct CDR3 sequences, approximately 15% recorded once. The sample consisted of CD8+ T cells from PBMCs. Receptors were obtained from a human donor in good health (CMV status not recorded). Some clones in this sample may be carry-over from other donors' samples. Each CDR3 is given with its conserved first and last residue. A D gene is named only where the DNA matches it firmly. Only part of the rows carry a size: once, few, many, or a class if the clone is expanded.

len,abundance,j_gene,v_gene,d_gene,CDR3nt,CDR3aa
13,many,TRBJ2-7,TRBV12-3/TRBV12-4,NA,TGTGCCAGCAGTTTCGGCAGCTCTGGGGAGCAGTACTTC,CASSFGSSGEQYF
13,NA,TRBJ1-5,TRBV15,NA,TGTGCCACCAGCAGAGGGGATGGCCAGCCCCAGCATTTT,CATSRGDGQPQHF
14,many,TRBJ2-7,TRBV12-3/TRBV12-4,NA,TGTGCCAGCAGTTTCGGCAGACAATCCTACGAGCAGTACTTC,CASSFGRQSYEQYF
15,NA,TRBJ1-6,TRBV6-6,NA,TGTGCCTCCAGAGGCGACAGGACCATCAATTCACCCCTCCACTTT,CASRGDRTINSPLHF
12,many,TRBJ2-2,TRBV7-9,NA,TGTGCCAGCAGCTCGAACACCGGGGAGCTGTTTTTT,CASSSNTGELFF
16,NA,TRBJ2-2,TRBV11-2,TRBD1,TGTGCCAGCAGCTTCTGGACAGGGGTCGGCACCGGGGAGCTGTTTTTT,CASSFWTGVGTGELFF
15,NA,TRBJ1-2,TRBV4-1,NA,TGCGCCAGCAGCCAAGCGGGAAGTAACCTCTATGGCTACACCTTC,CASSQAGSNLYGYTF
12,few,TRBJ2-1,TRBV29-1,NA,TGCAGCGGCGAGGTGGGATACAATGAGCAGTTCTTC,CSGEVGYNEQFF
15,few,TRBJ1-4,TRBV27,NA,TGTGCCAGCAGTCGAACGCGTGCAACTAATGAAAAACTGTTTTTT,CASSRTRATNEKLFF
18,few,TRBJ1-6,TRBV6-5,TRBD1,TGTGCCAGCAGTTACTCGGACAGGATGTACTCCTATAATTCACCCCTCCACTTT,CASSYSDRMYSYNSPLHF
14,many,TRBJ1-2,TRBV7-2,TRBD1,TGTGCCAGCAGCCCCCGGGACAGGGGCGATGGCTACACCTTC,CASSPRDRGDGYTF
19,NA,TRBJ1-5,TRBV4-1,TRBD1,TGCGCCAGCAGCCGACTCCCGGGACAGGGAAGAAGGAGCAATCAGCCCCAGCATTTT,CASSRLPGQGRRSNQPQHF
15,NA,TRBJ2-1,TRBV5-1,TRBD1,TGCGCCAGCACCCTTAGGACAGGGGGCAGGGATGAGCAGTTCTTC,CASTLRTGGRDEQFF
16,few,TRBJ2-1,TRBV29-1,TRBD2,TGCAGCGTTGAAGAACGCCTTAGCGGGGTCTACAATGAGCAGTTCTTC,CSVEERLSGVYNEQFF
16,many,TRBJ2-3,TRBV7-9,TRBD2,TGTGCCAGCAGCACCCTAGCGGGGGCTGGCGCAGATACGCAGTATTTT,CASSTLAGAGADTQYF
16,many,TRBJ2-5,TRBV11-2,TRBD2,TGTGCCAGCAGCTTAATGGCGGGGGGGCGGCAAGAGACCCAGTACTTC,CASSLMAGGRQETQYF
14,many,TRBJ2-5,TRBV7-9,TRBD1,TGTGCCAGCGGACGAGGACAGGCTCAAGAGACCCAGTACTTC,CASGRGQAQETQYF
13,few,TRBJ1-1,TRBV5-1,NA,TGCGCCAGCAGCTTGTCCAGCTACACTGAAGCTTTCTTT,CASSLSSYTEAFF
16,few,TRBJ2-2,TRBV11-2,NA,TGTGCCAGCAGCTTAGTCGCGACTCCCCAGGCTGGGGAGCTGTTTTTT,CASSLVATPQAGELFF
16,few,TRBJ2-3,TRBV9,TRBD2,TGTGCCAGCAGCCCCCGACTAGCAATTAGCACAGATACGCAGTATTTT,CASSPRLAISTDTQYF